Included here is one T cell receptor (beta chain) sequence, with context. Its antigen remains unidentified. The data are from a study of blood T cells in healthy people across ages. Findings and caveats of the study: Long-lived donors carried more naive CD4+ cells and greater diversity than aged donors.

For the second PCR, which ran for roughly 6 to 12 cycles, a sample-barcoded 5' primer and a J-beta primer mix were used. TCRdb ran MiXCR on the 5' RACE reads and lists one entry per CDR3 protein. The sample comprises about 570,000 distinct CDR3 sequences, 27% of which are singletons, and about a fifth rests with the top ten. The germline gives CDR1 MGHRA, CDR2 YSYEKL. The CDR3 has 12 residues. Sequenced sample: blood. The receptor was derived from a woman between 65 and 79 years old in good health. The V and J genes are TRBV4-1 and TRBJ2-5; no clear D. Judging by the DNA end, TRBJ2-7 fits better; the J call may be wrong. CDR3 sequence reads: CASSQQSYEQYF. Here the CDR3 DNA reads TGCGCCAGCAGCCAACAATCCTACGAGCAGTACTTC.